This T cell receptor (beta chain) was sequenced in a study of blood T cell repertoires in COVID-19. Overall study context: T cells, B-cell-depleted T cells, or PBMCs provided the cDNA or gDNA that served as material.

Here immunoSEQ multiplex PCR was the method, and the copy in TCRdb shows in-frame clones only, minus some. The repertoire holds about 130,000 clones, with roughly four fifths as singletons. In regard to this clone: A read error may account for a junction end that differs from germline.

The CDR3 extends over 15 amino acids. From germline, CDR1 is MNHNS and CDR2 SASEGT. The source material was peripheral blood. V and J are TRBV6-1 and TRBJ1-2, with TRBD1 as a possible D gene (6 bases). The sequence derives from a woman aged 50 to 65 with acute or convalescent COVID-19. This CDR3 reads CASSEEWGLGYGYTF. The CDR3 DNA reads TGTGCCAGTAGTGAAGAATGGGGGCTGGGCTATGGCTACACCTTC.